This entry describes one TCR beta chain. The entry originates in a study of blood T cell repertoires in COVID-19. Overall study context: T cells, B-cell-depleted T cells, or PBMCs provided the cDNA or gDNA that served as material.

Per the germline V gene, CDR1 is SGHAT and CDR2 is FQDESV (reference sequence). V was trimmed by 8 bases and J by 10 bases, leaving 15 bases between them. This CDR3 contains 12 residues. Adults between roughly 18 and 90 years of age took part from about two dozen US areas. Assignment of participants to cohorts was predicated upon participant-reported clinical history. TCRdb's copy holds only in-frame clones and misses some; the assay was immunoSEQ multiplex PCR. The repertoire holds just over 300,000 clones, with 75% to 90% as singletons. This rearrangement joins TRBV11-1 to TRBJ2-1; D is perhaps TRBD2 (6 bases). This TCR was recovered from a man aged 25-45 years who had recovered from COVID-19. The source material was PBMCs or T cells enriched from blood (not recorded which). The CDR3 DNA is TGTGCCAGCGCTGGAGGGTTCGGGGAGCAGTTCTTC. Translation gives CASAGGFGEQFF.